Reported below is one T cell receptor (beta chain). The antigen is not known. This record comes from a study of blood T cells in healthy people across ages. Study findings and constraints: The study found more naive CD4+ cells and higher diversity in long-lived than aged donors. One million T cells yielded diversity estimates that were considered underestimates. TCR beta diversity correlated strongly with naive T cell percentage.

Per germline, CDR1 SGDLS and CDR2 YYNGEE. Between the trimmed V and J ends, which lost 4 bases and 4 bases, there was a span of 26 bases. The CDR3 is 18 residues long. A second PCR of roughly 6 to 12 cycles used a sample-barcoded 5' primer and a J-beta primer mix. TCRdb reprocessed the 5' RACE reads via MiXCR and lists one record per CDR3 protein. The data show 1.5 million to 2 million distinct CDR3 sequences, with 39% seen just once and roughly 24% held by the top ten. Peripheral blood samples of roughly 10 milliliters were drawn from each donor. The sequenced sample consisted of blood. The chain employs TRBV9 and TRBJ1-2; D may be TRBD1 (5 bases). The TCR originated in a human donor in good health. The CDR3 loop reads CASSPSVESETASYGYTF. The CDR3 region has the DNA TGTGCCAGCAGCCCTTCCGTTGAATCCGAGACAGCATCCTATGGCTACACCTTC.